This record concerns one T cell receptor beta chain sequence. This clone was counted between two and nine times. What antigen it recognizes has not been identified. No per-base quality is available; no much larger clone lies one base away. The data stem from a study of blood T cell repertoires in COVID-19 (dated by TCRdb to 2020 to 2022). Background on the whole study: Samples from collaborators originated in the United States, Italy and Spain and spanned both the acute and convalescent phases of COVID-19. A de-identified subject ID, COVID-19 status, age in years and sex were almost always included in the sample metadata. The samples were drawn from two sources: the first 160 participants of the ongoing ImmuneRACE study, and 1,000 to 1,500 subjects contributed by 6 global collaborators. Where available, HLA class I and class II types were taken from metadata supplied by the sample provider and were not determined by assay-based typing. The repertoires were released in a freely available public database intended as a resource for research on the immune response to SARS-CoV-2. Subjects who had been exposed to COVID-19, were actively infected with it, or had recovered from it provided the deeply sampled blood TCRbeta repertoires that made up the dataset. The prospective study material was composed of cDNA or gDNA derived from T cells, B-cell-depleted T cells, or PBMCs.

One collaborating source in Seattle enrolled patients while the patients were actively infected and followed the patients over time throughout the course of disease. Collaborating institutions collected whole blood in K2EDTA tubes following their own protocols. For TCRbeta analysis, collaborators shipped samples as frozen whole blood, isolated PBMCs, or DNA extracted from either of those sample types. The investigation overall reported the following: Clinical and demographic metadata were provided uncurated, with the amount varying by source and participant.

V is pared back by 4 bases and J by 4 bases, with 11 bases lying between the germline termini. The germline V gene supplies CDR1 WSHSY and CDR2 SAAADI. The cysteine opens and the phenylalanine closes a CDR3 of 14 amino acids. CDR3 DNA only is kept here, 42 bases in frame from base 1. TCRbeta CDR3 regions were amplified from genomic DNA by means of the immunoSEQ Assay, a bias-controlled multiplex PCR. In the original analysis: Nucleated cell counts per sample were estimated from amplification of reference gene primers within the assay. To quantify the absolute abundance of each unique TCRbeta CDR3 rearrangement, sequence reads were collapsed and filtered. Productive Simpson clonality was computed per sample as the square root of Simpson's diversity index over productive rearrangements. The table comes from immuneACCESS by way of TCRdb, which keeps in-frame sequences with V and J called. Part of the clones is missing from these tables; in studies checked, under half for an unresolved V gene and the rest for unknown reasons. The V and J calls and clone size are taken from that table; D and trimming were inferred from the DNA. This sample comprises approximately 120,000 clones, around 76% of them detected only once. The ten largest clones capture 4.5% to 6% of the sample.

The rearranged segments are TRBV10-2 and TRBJ1-5, with no reliable assignment of the D segment. Sample: peripheral blood. The receptor comes from a man older than 75 with COVID-19, enrolled during active disease. The sequenced DNA is TGCGCCAGCAGTGCCGGGATCCAAAATCAGCCCCAGCATTTT. This translates into CASSAGIQNQPQHF.